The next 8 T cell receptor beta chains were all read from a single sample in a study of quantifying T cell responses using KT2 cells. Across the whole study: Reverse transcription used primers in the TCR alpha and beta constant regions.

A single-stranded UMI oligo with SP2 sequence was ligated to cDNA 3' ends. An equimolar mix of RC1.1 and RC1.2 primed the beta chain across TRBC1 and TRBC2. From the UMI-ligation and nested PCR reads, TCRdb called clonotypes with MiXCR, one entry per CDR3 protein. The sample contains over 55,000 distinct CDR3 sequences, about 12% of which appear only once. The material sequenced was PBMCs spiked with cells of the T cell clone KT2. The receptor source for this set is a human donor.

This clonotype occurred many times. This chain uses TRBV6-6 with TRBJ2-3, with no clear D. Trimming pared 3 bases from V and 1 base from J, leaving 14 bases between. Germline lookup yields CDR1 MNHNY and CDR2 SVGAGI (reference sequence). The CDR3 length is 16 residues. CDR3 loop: CASSYIRVRGTDTQYF. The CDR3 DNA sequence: TGTGCCAGCAGTTATATTCGGGTTCGGGGCACAGATACGCAGTATTTT.

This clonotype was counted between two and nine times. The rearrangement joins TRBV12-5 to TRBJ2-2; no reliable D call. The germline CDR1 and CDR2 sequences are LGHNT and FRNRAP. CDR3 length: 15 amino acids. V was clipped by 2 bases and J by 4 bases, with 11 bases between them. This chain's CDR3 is CASGLFDPSTGELFF. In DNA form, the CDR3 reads TGTGCTAGTGGTTTGTTTGACCCTTCCACCGGGGAGCTGTTTTTT.

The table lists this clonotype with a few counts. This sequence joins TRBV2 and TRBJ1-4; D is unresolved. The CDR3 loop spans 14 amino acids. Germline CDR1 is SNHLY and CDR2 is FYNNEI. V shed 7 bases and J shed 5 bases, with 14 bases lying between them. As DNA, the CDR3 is TGTGCCAGCACGGGCCCAGCAAAGAATGAAAAACTGTTTTTT. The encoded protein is CASTGPAKNEKLFF.

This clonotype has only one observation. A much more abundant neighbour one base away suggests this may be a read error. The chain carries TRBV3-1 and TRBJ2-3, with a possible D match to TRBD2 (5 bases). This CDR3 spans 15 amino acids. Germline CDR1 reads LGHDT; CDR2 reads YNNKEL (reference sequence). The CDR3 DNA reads TGTGCCAACAGCTCCAGACTACCATCAGTCGATACGCAGTATTTT. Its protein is CANSSRLPSVDTQYF.

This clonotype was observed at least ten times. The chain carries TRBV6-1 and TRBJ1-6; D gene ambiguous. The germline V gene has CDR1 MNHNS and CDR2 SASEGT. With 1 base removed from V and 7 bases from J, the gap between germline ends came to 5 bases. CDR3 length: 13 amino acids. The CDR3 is CASSEVRNSPLHF. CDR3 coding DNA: TGTGCCAGCAGTGAAGTTAGGAATTCACCCCTCCACTTT.

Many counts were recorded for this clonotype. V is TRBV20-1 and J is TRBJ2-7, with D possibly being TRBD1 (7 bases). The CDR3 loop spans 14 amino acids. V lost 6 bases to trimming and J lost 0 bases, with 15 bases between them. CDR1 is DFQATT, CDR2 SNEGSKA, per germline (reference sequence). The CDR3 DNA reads TGCAGTGCCTACGGGGGACAGAGCTCCTACGAGCAGTACTTC. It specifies CSAYGGQSSYEQYF.

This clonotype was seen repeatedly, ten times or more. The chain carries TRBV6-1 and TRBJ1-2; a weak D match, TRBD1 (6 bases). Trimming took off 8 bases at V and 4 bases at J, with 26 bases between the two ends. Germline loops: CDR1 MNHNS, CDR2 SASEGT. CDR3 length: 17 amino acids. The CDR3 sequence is CASFPTLRDKLGYGYTF. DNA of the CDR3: TGTGCCAGCTTTCCCACTTTACGGGACAAGCTCGGCTATGGCTACACCTTC.

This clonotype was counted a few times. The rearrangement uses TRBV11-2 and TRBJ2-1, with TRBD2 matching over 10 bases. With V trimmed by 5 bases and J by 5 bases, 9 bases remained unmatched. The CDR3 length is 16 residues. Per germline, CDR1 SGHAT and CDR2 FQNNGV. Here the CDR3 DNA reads TGTGCCAGCAGCCCCCTAAGCGGGGGGGCAAACAATGAGCAGTTCTTC. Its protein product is CASSPLSGGANNEQFF.